What follows is one T cell receptor beta chain and its context. This entry is derived from a study of blood T cell repertoires in COVID-19. Whole-study context: The origin of the acute and convalescent COVID-19 samples was the United States, Italy and Spain. PBMCs, B-cell-depleted T cells, or T cells were the source of the cDNA or gDNA that made up the material.

The length of the CDR3 is 13 residues. The V end was cut by 8 bases, the J end by 7 bases, with 14 bases between. The assay was immunoSEQ multiplex PCR, and TCRdb's table has in-frame clones only and misses some. The sample lists 120,000 or so clones; about 83% were seen once. The sequenced sample was peripheral blood. This TCR derives from a woman aged 45 to 65 with acute or convalescent COVID-19. The chain joins TRBV12-3 or TRBV12-4 to TRBJ1-4, with TRBD1 as a possible D gene (6 bases). The CDR3: CASGGHRSEKLFF. CDR3 nucleotide sequence: TGTGCCAGCGGGGGACACCGAAGTGAAAAACTGTTTTTT.